This TCR beta chain was recovered during a study of blood T cells in healthy people across ages (dated by TCRdb to about 2015). In terms of the full investigation: In model experiments, roughly one uniquely barcoded TCR beta cDNA molecule per two T cells was captured by template switching. Using deep sequencing normalized with unique cDNA molecular identifiers, the study measured how TCR beta repertoire diversity changes with age. The study analyzed two additional independent replicas of 1 million unique cDNA reads from the same blood draw for two donors, one aged 18 to 29 and one aged 80 or older. The donors were split into four age groups: young (average 16 years), middle-aged (over 35), aged (more than 60) and long-lived (about 82).

The donors were roughly 39 Caucasian individuals from Russia, aged about 6 to 95 years, who were systemically healthy. Ten milliliters of peripheral blood were drawn from each donor into EDTA-treated Vacutainer tubes. Ficoll-Paque density-gradient centrifugation was used to isolate PBMCs, with at least 7 million per sample. Trizol reagent was used to extract total RNA from the PBMCs, yielding at least 6 micrograms per sample. Naive CD45RAhigh/CD27high T cell percentages were measured by flow cytometry on a PBMC aliquot from every donor. Overall study outcomes, separate from this receptor: There was a strong correlation between observed TCR beta diversity and the percentage of naive T cells measured by flow cytometry. As age increased, observed TCR beta diversity per million T cells dropped in a roughly linear way, and a significant reduction was already evident by age approximately 40. Estimates of total diversity from one million sequenced T cells were regarded as lower bounds and underestimates. Because profiling used bulk unsorted PBMCs, naive and antigen-experienced compartments could not be compared conclusively. Compared with the aged group, the long-lived group had more naive CD4+ T cells, fewer expanded clones and increased TCR diversity, a pattern suggesting age selection. Donor CMV infection status was unknown, potentially confounding age-related changes in expanded clonotypes.

The library was prepared using 5' RACE. Sequencer: Illumina HiSeq 2500. The second PCR ran for roughly 7 to 11 cycles and used a J-beta primer mix along with a sample-barcoded 5' primer. Each TCR beta cDNA molecule received a unique molecular identifier from a template-switch 5' adaptor carrying 12 random nucleotides. Each sample yielded at least 3 million CDR3-containing paired-end reads. The Mint cDNA synthesis kit, primed by a TRBC-specific oligonucleotide, was used to synthesize first-strand cDNA from all RNA. Following uracil-DNA glycosylase treatment, all cDNA underwent a first 18-cycle PCR with the universal primers M1SS and BC2_uni_R. On the study's bioinformatics: For normalization, 1 million high-quality reads, each with a distinct molecular identifier, were randomly selected from each sample. Instead of being binned into consensus sequences, reads that shared molecular identifiers were thrown out. MiTCR, run with a Q25 quality threshold and the strictest error-elimination algorithm, handled CDR3 identification, clonotype clustering and error correction. A nonparametric unseen species model with Euler transformation was used to estimate lower-bound total TCR beta diversity. TCRdb redid the processing of the public reads, applying fastp at Q25 and MiXCR, and retained in-frame beta chains. Records with the same CDR3 protein are collapsed into one entry carrying the most frequent genes and DNA. TCRdb, not the original authors, processed these V and J calls. The sample table lists about 720,000 distinct CDR3 sequences, roughly 25% of them with a count of one. The ten largest clones capture more than 3% of the sample.

On this clonotype: Its antigen has not been determined. It has no much larger one-base neighbor in the sample; base qualities were not kept.

V and J are truncated by 8 bases and 6 bases respectively, leaving an intervening sequence of 14 bases. The germline V gene (reference sequence) provides CDR1 GTSNPN and CDR2 SVGIG. Taken from cysteine to phenylalanine, the CDR3 has 13 residues. The kept DNA is CDR3 alone, 39 bases in frame from the first base. These data were also filed under a second study, of T cells of mothers and their children. That second publication adds: Donors were nine systemically healthy Caucasian individuals: three mothers and their six children. cDNA synthesis consumed the entire amount of extracted RNA, loaded at around 1.5 ug RNA in each 15 ul reaction. In the second PCR, sample barcodes and 2-4 random nucleotides were introduced via the M1S primer. Over 9 million TCR beta CDR3 reads came from each mother, compared with some 3 million reads from each child. Thymic selection similarly shapes TCR recombination output in related and unrelated pairs, with minor effect from inherited differences. Normalized repertoire overlap was always slightly but never significantly higher in related than unrelated mother-child pairs. No persistent microchimeric T cell clones were found, with a detection sensitivity of approximately 94 clones per million clonotypes. The study used deep NGS to compare TCR beta repertoires of mothers and children, seeking features distinguishing related mother-child pairs from unrelated individuals. The mean age was about 40 +/- 4 years for the mothers and approximately 11 +/- 4 years for the children. After adapter ligation was performed with NEBNext reagents, the libraries were sequenced on an Illumina HiSeq 2000 with 100+100 nt paired-end reads. To avoid cross-contamination, the mother libraries and the child libraries were prepared a month apart and sequenced in separate runs. For each donor, between about 450,000 and 2,300,000 distinct TCR beta clonotypes were identified. Naive TCR beta clonotypes were estimated from low-frequency clonotypes matched to each donor's FACS-determined naive share, without sorting.

This receptor was obtained from a boy between 10 and 17 years old in good health. Input material: blood. The sequence links TRBV30 to TRBJ1-6, with TRBD1 as a weak D call on 6 bases. The CDR3 reads CAQGEGGNSPLHF. The nucleotides read TGTGCCCAAGGAGAGGGGGGTAATTCACCCCTCCACTTT.